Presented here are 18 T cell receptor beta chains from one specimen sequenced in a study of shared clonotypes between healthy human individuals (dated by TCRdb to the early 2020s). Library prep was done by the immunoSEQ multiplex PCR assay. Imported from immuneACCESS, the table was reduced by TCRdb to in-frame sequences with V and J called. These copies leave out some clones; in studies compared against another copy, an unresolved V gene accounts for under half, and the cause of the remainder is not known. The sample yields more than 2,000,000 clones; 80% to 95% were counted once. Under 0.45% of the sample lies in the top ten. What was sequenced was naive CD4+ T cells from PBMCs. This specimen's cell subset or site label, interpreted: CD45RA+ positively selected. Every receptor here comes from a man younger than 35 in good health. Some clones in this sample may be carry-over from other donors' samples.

CDR3 loop: CASSTPVNEKLFF. DNA of the CDR3: TGTGCCAGTAGTACTCCAGTTAATGAAAAACTGTTTTTT. The chain is built from TRBV19 and TRBJ1-4; D ambiguous. CDR3 length: 13 residues. CDR1 and CDR2 (germline): LNHDA, SQIVND (reference sequence). The V gene lost 4 bases and the J gene lost 4 bases, with 7 bases spanning the gap.

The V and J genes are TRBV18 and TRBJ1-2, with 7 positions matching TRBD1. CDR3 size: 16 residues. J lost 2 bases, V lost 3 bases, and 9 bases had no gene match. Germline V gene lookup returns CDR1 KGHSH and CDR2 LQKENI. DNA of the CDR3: TGTGCCAGCTCACCGGCCAGAGGGGGCTTCAACTATGGCTACACCTTC. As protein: CASSPARGGFNYGYTF. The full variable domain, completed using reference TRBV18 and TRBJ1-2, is NAGVMQNPRHLVRRRGQEARLRCSPMKGHSHVYWYRQLPEEGLKFMVYLQKENIIDESGMPKERFSAEFPKEGPSILRIQQVVRGDSAAYFCASSPARGGFNYGYTFGSGTRLTVV.

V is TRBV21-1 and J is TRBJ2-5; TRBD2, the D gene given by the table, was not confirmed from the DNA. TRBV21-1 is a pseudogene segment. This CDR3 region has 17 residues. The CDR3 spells CASSPKLHIERQETQYF. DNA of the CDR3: TGTGCCAGCAGCCCTAAGCTCCACATCGAGAGGCAAGAGACCCAGTACTTC.

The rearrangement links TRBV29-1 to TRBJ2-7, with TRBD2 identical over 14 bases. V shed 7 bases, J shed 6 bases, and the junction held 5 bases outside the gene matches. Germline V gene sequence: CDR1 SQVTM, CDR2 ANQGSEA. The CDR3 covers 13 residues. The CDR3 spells CSAGTSGRGEQYF. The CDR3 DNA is TGCAGCGCCGGGACTAGCGGGAGAGGCGAGCAGTACTTC.

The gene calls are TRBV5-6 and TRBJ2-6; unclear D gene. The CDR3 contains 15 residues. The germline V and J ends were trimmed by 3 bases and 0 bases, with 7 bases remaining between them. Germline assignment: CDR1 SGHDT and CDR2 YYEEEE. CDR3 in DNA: TGTGCCAGCAGCTCCGTCCGCTCTGGGGCCAACGTCCTGACTTTC. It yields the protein CASSSVRSGANVLTF.

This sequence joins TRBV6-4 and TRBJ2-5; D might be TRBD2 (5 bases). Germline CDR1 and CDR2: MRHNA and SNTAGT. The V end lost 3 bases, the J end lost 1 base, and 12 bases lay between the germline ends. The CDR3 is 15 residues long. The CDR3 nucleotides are TGTGCCAGCAGTGATGGACCGGGGATCCAAGAGACCCAGTACTTC. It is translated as CASSDGPGIQETQYF.

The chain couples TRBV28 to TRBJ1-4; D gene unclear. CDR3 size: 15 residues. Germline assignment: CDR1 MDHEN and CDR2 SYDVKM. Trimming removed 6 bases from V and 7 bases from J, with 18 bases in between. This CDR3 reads CASRSQDTRSEKLFF. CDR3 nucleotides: TGTGCCAGCAGATCACAAGATACAAGATCTGAAAAACTGTTTTTT.

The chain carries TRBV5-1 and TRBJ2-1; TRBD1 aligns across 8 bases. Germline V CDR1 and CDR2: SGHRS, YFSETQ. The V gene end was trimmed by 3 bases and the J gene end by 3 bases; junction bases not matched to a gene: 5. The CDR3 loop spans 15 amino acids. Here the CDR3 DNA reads TGCGCCAGCAGCTGGGACAGGTCGGGCTACAATGAGCAGTTCTTC. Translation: CASSWDRSGYNEQFF.

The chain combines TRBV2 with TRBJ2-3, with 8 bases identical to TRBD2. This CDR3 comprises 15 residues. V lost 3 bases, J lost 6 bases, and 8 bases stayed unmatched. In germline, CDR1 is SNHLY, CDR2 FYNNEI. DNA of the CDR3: TGTGCCAGCAGTGAGTCAGCGGGCGGGGGGGATACGCAGTATTTT. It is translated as CASSESAGGGDTQYF.

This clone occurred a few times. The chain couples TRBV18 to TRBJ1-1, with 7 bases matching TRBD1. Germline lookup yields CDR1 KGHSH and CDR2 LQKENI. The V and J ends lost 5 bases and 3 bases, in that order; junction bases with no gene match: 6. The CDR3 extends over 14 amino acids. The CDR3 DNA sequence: TGTGCCAGCTCATTCGCAGGGGGGGACACTGAAGCTTTCTTT. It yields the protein CASSFAGGDTEAFF.

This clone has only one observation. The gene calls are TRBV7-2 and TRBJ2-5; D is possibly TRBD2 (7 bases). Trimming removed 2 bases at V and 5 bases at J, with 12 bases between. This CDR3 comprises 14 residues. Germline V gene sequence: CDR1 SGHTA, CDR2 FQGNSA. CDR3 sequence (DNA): TGTGCCAGCAGCTTACGGGGGGCGTGGGAGACCCAGTACTTC. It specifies CASSLRGAWETQYF.

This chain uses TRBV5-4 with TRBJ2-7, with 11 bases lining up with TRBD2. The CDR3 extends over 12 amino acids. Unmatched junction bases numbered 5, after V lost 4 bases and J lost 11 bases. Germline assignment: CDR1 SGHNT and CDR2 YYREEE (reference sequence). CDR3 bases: TGTGCCAGCAGCGACGGGACTAGCGGAGAGTACTTC. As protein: CASSDGTSGEYF.

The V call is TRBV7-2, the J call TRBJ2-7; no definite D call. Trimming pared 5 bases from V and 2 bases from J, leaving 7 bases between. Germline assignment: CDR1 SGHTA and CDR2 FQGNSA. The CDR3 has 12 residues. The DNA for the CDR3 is TGTGCCAGCAGCCGACTCCCCTACGAGCAGTACTTC. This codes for CASSRLPYEQYF.

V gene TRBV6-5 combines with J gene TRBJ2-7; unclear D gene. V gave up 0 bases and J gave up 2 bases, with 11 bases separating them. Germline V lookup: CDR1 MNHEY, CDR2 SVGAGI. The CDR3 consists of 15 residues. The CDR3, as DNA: TGTGCCAGCAGTTACTCGATGTTGAGAACCTACGAGCAGTACTTC. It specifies CASSYSMLRTYEQYF.

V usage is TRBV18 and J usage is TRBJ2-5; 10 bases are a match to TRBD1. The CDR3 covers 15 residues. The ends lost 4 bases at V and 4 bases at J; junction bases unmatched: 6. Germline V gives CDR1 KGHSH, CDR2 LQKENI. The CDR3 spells CASSRRDRGGETQYF. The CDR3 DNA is TGTGCCAGCTCACGGCGGGACAGGGGAGGAGAGACCCAGTACTTC.

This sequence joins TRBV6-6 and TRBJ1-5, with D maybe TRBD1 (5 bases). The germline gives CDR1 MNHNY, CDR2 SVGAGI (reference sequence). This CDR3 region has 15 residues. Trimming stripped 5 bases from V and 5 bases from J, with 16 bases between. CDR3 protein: CASSQRGQSHQPQHF. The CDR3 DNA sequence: TGTGCCAGCAGTCAGCGAGGACAAAGCCATCAGCCCCAGCATTTT.

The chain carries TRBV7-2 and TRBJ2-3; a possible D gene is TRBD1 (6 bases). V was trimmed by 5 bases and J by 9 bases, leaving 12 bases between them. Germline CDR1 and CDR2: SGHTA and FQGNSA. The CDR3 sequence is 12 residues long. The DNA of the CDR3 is TGTGCCAGCAGCCACCCTGGGGGCACGCAGTATTTT. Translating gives CASSHPGGTQYF.

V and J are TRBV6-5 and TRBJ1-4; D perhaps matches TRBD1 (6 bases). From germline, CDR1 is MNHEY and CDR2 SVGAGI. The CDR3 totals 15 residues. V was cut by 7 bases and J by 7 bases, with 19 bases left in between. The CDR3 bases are TGTGCCAGCACCCCAACGCGGACAGAGAGTGAAAAACTGTTTTTT. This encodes CASTPTRTESEKLFF.